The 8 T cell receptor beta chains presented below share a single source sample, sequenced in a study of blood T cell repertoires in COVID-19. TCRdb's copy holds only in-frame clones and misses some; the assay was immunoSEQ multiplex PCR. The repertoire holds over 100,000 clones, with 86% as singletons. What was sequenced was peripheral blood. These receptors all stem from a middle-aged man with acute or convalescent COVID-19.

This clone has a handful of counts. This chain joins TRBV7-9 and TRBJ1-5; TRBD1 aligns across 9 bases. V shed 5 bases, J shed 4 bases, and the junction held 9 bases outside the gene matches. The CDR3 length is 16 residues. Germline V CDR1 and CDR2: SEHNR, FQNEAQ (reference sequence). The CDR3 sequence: CASSQGDRAANQPQHF. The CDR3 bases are TGTGCCAGCAGCCAGGGGGACAGGGCTGCGAATCAGCCCCAGCATTTT.

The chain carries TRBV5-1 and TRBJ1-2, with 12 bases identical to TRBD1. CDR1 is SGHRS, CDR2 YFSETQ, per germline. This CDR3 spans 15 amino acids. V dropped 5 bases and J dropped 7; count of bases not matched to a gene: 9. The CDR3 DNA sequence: TGCGCCAGCAGTACCCGGGACAGGGGGCTTGGTGGCTACACCTTC. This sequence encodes CASSTRDRGLGGYTF.

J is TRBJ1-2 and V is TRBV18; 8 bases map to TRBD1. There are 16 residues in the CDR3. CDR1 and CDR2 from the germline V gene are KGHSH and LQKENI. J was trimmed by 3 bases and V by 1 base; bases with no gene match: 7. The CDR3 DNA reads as TGTGCCAGCTCACCACTTGAAACAGGGGGACACTATGGCTACACCTTC. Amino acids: CASSPLETGGHYGYTF.

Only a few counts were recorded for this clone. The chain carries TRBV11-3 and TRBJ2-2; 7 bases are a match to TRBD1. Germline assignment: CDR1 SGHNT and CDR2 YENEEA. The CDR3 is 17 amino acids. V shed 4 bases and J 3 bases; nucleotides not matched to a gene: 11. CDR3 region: CASSSLIFTGDTGELFF. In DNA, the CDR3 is TGTGCCAGCAGCTCGCTTATCTTTACAGGGGACACCGGGGAGCTGTTTTTT.

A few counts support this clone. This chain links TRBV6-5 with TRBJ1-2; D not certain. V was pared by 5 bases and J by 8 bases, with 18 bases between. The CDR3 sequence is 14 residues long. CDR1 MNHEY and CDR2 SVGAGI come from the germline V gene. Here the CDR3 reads CASSLRRDTLGYTF. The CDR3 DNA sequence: TGTGCCAGCAGTCTTCGGCGGGATACTCTGGGCTACACCTTC.

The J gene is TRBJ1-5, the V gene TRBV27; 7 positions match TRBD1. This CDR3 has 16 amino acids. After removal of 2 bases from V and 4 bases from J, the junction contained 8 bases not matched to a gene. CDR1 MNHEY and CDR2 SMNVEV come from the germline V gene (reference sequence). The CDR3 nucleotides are TGTGCCAGCAGTTTAGAGGCCTACAGGGGTAATCAGCCCCAGCATTTT. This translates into CASSLEAYRGNQPQHF.

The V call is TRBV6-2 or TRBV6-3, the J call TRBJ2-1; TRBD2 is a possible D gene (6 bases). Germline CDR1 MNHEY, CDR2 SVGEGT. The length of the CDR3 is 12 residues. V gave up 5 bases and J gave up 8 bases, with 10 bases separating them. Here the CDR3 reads CASSHRRDEQFF. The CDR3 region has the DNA TGTGCCAGCAGTCACCGGAGGGATGAGCAGTTCTTC.

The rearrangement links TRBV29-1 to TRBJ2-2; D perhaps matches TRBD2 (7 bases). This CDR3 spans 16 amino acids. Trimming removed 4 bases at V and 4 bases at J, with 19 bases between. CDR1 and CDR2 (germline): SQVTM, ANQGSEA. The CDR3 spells CSVGIGGGGGTGELFF. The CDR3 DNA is TGCAGCGTTGGAATCGGCGGGGGCGGGGGCACCGGGGAGCTGTTTTTT.